The 18 T cell receptor beta chains in this list originate from one sample, sequenced in a study of cytotoxic CD8 clonotypes in ibrutinib-treated CLL. Assay: immunoSEQ multiplex PCR; the TCRdb copy retains only in-frame clones and omits some. The repertoire has more than 85,000 clones, approximately 77% of them found once; the top ten carry just under 25%. Sequences were derived from PBMCs, sampled after 24 months of ibrutinib treatment. Receptors were obtained from a human donor with chronic lymphocytic leukemia.

This chain joins TRBV7-2 and TRBJ2-3; 12 bases are shared with TRBD2. Germline V gene lookup returns CDR1 SGHTA and CDR2 FQGNSA. The V and J ends lost 9 bases and 3 bases, in that order; junction bases with no gene match: 4. The CDR3 covers 14 residues. CDR3 in DNA: TGTGCCAGTCTAACTAGCGGGGGGACAGATACGCAGTATTTT. It specifies CASLTSGGTDTQYF.

The V and J genes are TRBV11-2 and TRBJ2-5; 11 bases are shared with TRBD2. In germline, CDR1 is SGHAT, CDR2 FQNNGV. The CDR3 covers 14 residues. V shed 6 bases, J shed 5 bases, and the junction held 5 bases outside the gene matches. This CDR3 is CASSSGRAAETQYF. CDR3 bases: TGTGCCAGCAGTAGCGGGAGGGCCGCGGAGACCCAGTACTTC.

This clone was counted only a few times. J is TRBJ1-5 and V is TRBV7-2, with D perhaps TRBD1 (6 bases). The CDR3 sequence is 17 residues long. V gave up 2 bases and J gave up 4 bases, with 18 bases separating them. Germline CDR1 and CDR2: SGHTA and FQGNSA. The CDR3 region is CASSLQDRATLNQPQHF. CDR3 coding DNA: TGTGCCAGCAGCTTACAGGACAGAGCCACCTTAAATCAGCCCCAGCATTTT. Using reference TRBV7-2 and TRBJ1-5 for the parts outside the CDR3, the full variable domain is GAGVSQSPSNKVTEKGKDVELRCDPISGHTALYWYRQSLGQGLEFLIYFQGNSAPDKSGLPSDRFSAERTGGSVSTLTIQRTQQEDSAVYLCASSLQDRATLNQPQHFGDGTRLSIL.

The chain has TRBV28 and TRBJ1-1, with D tentatively TRBD1 (5 bases). This CDR3 is 12 amino acids long. V was trimmed by 10 bases and J by 1 base, leaving 10 bases between them. Germline V CDR1 and CDR2: MDHEN, SYDVKM. The CDR3 region has the DNA TGTGCCACCTTCACAGGGAACACTGAAGCTTTCTTT. Translation: CATFTGNTEAFF. The variable domain in full, with the rest retrieved from reference TRBV28 and TRBJ1-1, is DVKVTQSSRYLVKRTGEKVFLECVQDMDHENMFWYRQDPGLGLRLIYFSYDVKMKEKGDIPEGYSVSREKKERFSLILESASTNQTSMYLCATFTGNTEAFFGQGTRLTVV.

The rearrangement links TRBV7-2 to TRBJ2-1, with 9 bases that match TRBD2. This CDR3 region has 15 residues. CDR1 and CDR2 from the germline V gene are SGHTA and FQGNSA. The trim removed 6 bases at V and 6 bases at J, leaving 9 bases unmatched. CDR3 loop: CASRQTGTSTNEQFF. In DNA form, the CDR3 reads TGTGCCAGCAGACAAACCGGGACTAGCACCAATGAGCAGTTCTTC.

This chain uses TRBV10-3 with TRBJ1-3; D might be TRBD1 (5 bases). Trimming took off 10 bases at V and 4 bases at J, with 17 bases between the two ends. This CDR3 has 14 residues. CDR1 is ENHRY and CDR2 is SYGVKD in the germline V gene. CDR3: CATIRDVSGNTIYF. The CDR3 DNA reads as TGTGCCACCATCAGGGATGTTAGCGGAAACACCATATATTTT.

The genes are TRBV28 and TRBJ2-7; 7 bases fit TRBD1. Losses at the gene ends were 8 bases for V and 3 bases for J; bases not matched to a gene: 13. CDR1 is MDHEN, CDR2 SYDVKM, per germline. The CDR3 contains 15 residues. DNA of the CDR3: TGTGCCAGCTTGAAGGCCAGGGGGAATCTCTACGAGCAGTACTTC. Translating gives CASLKARGNLYEQYF. Full variable domain (remainder filled in from reference TRBV28 and TRBJ2-7): DVKVTQSSRYLVKRTGEKVFLECVQDMDHENMFWYRQDPGLGLRLIYFSYDVKMKEKGDIPEGYSVSREKKERFSLILESASTNQTSMYLCASLKARGNLYEQYFGPGTRLTVT.

V is TRBV5-1 and J is TRBJ1-5, with 9 bases identical to TRBD1. Per the germline V gene, CDR1 is SGHRS and CDR2 is YFSETQ. Unmatched junction bases numbered 10, after V lost 6 bases and J lost 6 bases. The CDR3 length is 15 residues. CDR3 DNA: TGCGCCAGCATTTCTCCCGGGACAGGGAGTCAGCCCCAGCATTTT. This encodes CASISPGTGSQPQHF.

The rearrangement joins TRBV7-2 to TRBJ1-1, with 11 bases that match TRBD1. The ends lost 1 base at V and 1 base at J; junction bases unmatched: 8. Germline values: CDR1 SGHTA, CDR2 FQGNSA. The CDR3 has 18 amino acids. CDR3 nucleotides: TGTGCCAGCAGCTTAGGTGGGACAGGGGGGTTACGGAACACTGAAGCTTTCTTT. It codes for CASSLGGTGGLRNTEAFF. The full variable domain, with the rest looked up from reference TRBV7-2 and TRBJ1-1, is GAGVSQSPSNKVTEKGKDVELRCDPISGHTALYWYRQSLGQGLEFLIYFQGNSAPDKSGLPSDRFSAERTGGSVSTLTIQRTQQEDSAVYLCASSLGGTGGLRNTEAFFGQGTRLTVV.

This clone was seen only a few times. V gene TRBV6-1 combines with J gene TRBJ1-2; D is undetermined. Trimming cost V 3 bases and J 6 bases, with 5 bases left between them. The CDR3 is made up of 11 amino acids. Per germline, CDR1 MNHNS and CDR2 SASEGT. CDR3 DNA: TGTGCCAGCAGTGATATCGATGGCTACACCTTC. Its translation is CASSDIDGYTF.

J is TRBJ2-7 and V is TRBV29-1, with D perhaps matching TRBD2 (6 bases). CDR1 is SQVTM and CDR2 is ANQGSEA in the germline V gene. The CDR3 extends over 13 amino acids. Deletions cut 7 bases from V and 0 bases from J, with 13 bases between. The CDR3 is CSAVSGSSYEQYF. The CDR3 coding sequence is TGCAGCGCGGTTAGCGGCTCCTCCTACGAGCAGTACTTC.

V and J are TRBV6-5 and TRBJ1-2, with D perhaps matching TRBD1 (5 bases). This CDR3 has 15 amino acids. Trimming took 0 bases from V and 0 from J, leaving 8 bases between them. Germline assignment: CDR1 MNHEY and CDR2 SVGAGI. The CDR3, as DNA: TGTGCCAGCAGTTACTCGGTGGACACTAACTATGGCTACACCTTC. Its protein is CASSYSVDTNYGYTF.

The genes are TRBV9 and TRBJ1-5; D is unresolved. CDR1 and CDR2 from the germline V gene are SGDLS and YYNGEE. The length of the CDR3 is 15 residues. The V end was cut by 1 base, the J end by 7 bases, with 15 bases between. This CDR3 reads CASSVTGLVRQPQHF. CDR3 sequence (DNA): TGTGCCAGCAGCGTAACGGGCTTGGTGAGGCAGCCCCAGCATTTT.

The V and J genes are TRBV7-2 and TRBJ1-3; no firm D call. Germline V gene sequence: CDR1 SGHTA, CDR2 FQGNSA. Trimming pared 1 base from V and 5 bases from J, leaving 9 bases between. CDR3 length: 14 residues. The CDR3 nucleotides read TGTGCCAGCAGCTTAGATCCAGTTCGAAACACCATATATTTT. Protein: CASSLDPVRNTIYF.

The chain links TRBV28 to TRBJ2-7, with 10 positions matching TRBD1. The junction had 6 bases not matched to a gene; V was cut back by 4 bases and J by 3 bases. Germline CDR1 reads MDHEN; CDR2 reads SYDVKM. The length of the CDR3 is 15 residues. In DNA form, the CDR3 reads TGTGCCAGCAGTTATCCCGGGACAGGGGTCTACGAGCAGTACTTC. This gives the protein CASSYPGTGVYEQYF.

The genes are TRBV19 and TRBJ1-3, with D unclear. The V and J ends lost 10 bases and 0 bases respectively, with 16 bases between them. CDR1 LNHDA and CDR2 SQIVND come from the germline V gene (reference sequence). The CDR3 sequence is 15 residues long. The CDR3 loop reads CATLGSLSSGNTIYF. The CDR3 DNA reads as TGTGCCACCTTGGGCAGTCTGAGCTCTGGAAACACCATATATTTT.

This clone was recorded once. V is TRBV2 and J is TRBJ2-7, with D perhaps TRBD2 (6 bases). Germline CDR1 and CDR2: SNHLY and FYNNEI. With 6 bases removed from V and 2 bases from J, the gap between germline ends came to 20 bases. CDR3 length: 16 amino acids. The CDR3 loop is CASRLLAGSGPYEQYF. CDR3 DNA: TGTGCCAGCAGGCTACTAGCCGGGAGCGGCCCCTACGAGCAGTACTTC.

The chain joins TRBV19 to TRBJ2-3; the match to TRBD2 covers 12 bases. The CDR3 sequence is 17 residues long. The germline gives CDR1 LNHDA, CDR2 SQIVND (reference sequence). The junction had 8 bases not matched to a gene; V was cut back by 5 bases and J by 2 bases. For the CDR3, the DNA is TGTGCCAGTAGTCCGTCCGGACTAGCGGGGATCACAGATACGCAGTATTTT. Translated: CASSPSGLAGITDTQYF.